This TCR beta chain was observed in a study of T cell responses to AZD1222 COVID-19 vaccine. Study results and caveats: After two AZD1222 doses, spike-specific TCR breadth and depth rose versus day 0. Females outnumbered males among donors, who were mostly white British; clonal diversity was possibly underestimated. With dominance at 160-218 and 743-854, vaccine-associated CD4 TCRs spanned spike.

TCRdb's copy holds only in-frame clones and misses some; the assay was immunoSEQ multiplex PCR. The sample lists 160,000 or so clones, roughly nine tenths occurring once. The junction had 3 bases not matched to a gene; V was cut back by 6 bases and J by 2 bases. The CDR3 loop spans 13 amino acids. Germline CDR1 is ENHRY and CDR2 is SYGVKD. A word on this clone: Its antigen remains unidentified.

Material: peripheral blood, obtained on day 0 of AZD1222 vaccination. V is TRBV10-3 and J is TRBJ1-1; TRBD1 agrees at 7 bases. The sequence derives from an adult in good health. The CDR3 loop reads CAIRGQLNTEAFF. The CDR3 nucleotides are TGTGCCATCAGGGGACAGCTTAACACTGAAGCTTTCTTT.